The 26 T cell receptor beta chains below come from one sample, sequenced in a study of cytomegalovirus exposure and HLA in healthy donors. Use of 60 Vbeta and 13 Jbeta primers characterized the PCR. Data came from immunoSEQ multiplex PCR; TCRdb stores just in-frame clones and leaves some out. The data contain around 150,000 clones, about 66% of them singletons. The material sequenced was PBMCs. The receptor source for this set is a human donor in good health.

CDR3: CASSFGQGARNEQFF. CDR3 in DNA: TGTGCCAGCAGTTTTGGGCAGGGGGCGCGAAATGAGCAGTTCTTC. This rearrangement joins TRBV28 to TRBJ2-1, with 8 bases that match TRBD1. The germline V gene encodes CDR1 MDHEN and CDR2 SYDVKM. The CDR3 totals 15 residues. After removal of 3 bases from V and 7 bases from J, the junction contained 8 bases not matched to a gene.

The CDR3 loop reads CSAAKGTDTGELFF. In DNA form, the CDR3 reads TGCAGCGCCGCTAAAGGGACAGACACCGGGGAGCTGTTTTTT. The chain carries TRBV29-1 and TRBJ2-2, with TRBD1 identical over 7 bases. CDR1 and CDR2 (germline): SQVTM, ANQGSEA. V lost 7 bases and J lost 3; bases outside the gene matches: 8. The length of the CDR3 is 14 residues.

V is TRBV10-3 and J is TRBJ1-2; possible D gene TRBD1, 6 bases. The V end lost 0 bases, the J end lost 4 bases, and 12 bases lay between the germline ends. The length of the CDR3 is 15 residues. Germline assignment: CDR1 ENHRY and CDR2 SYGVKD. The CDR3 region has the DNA TGTGCCATCAGTGAGTCGGGCAGGGGTGGCTATGGCTACACCTTC. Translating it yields CAISESGRGGYGYTF.

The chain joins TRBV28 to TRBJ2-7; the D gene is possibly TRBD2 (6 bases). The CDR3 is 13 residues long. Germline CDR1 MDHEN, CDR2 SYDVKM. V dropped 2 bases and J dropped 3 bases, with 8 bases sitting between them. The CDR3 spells CASSLAGNYEQYF. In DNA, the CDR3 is TGTGCCAGCAGTTTAGCGGGAAACTACGAGCAGTACTTC. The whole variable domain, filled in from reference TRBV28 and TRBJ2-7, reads DVKVTQSSRYLVKRTGEKVFLECVQDMDHENMFWYRQDPGLGLRLIYFSYDVKMKEKGDIPEGYSVSREKKERFSLILESASTNQTSMYLCASSLAGNYEQYFGPGTRLTVT.

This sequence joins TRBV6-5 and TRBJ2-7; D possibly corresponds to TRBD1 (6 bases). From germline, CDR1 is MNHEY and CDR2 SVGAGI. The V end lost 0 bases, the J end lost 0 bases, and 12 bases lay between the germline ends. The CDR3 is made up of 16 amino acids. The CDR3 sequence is CASSYSRDTASYEQYF. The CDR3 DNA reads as TGTGCCAGCAGTTACTCCCGGGACACCGCCTCCTACGAGCAGTACTTC.

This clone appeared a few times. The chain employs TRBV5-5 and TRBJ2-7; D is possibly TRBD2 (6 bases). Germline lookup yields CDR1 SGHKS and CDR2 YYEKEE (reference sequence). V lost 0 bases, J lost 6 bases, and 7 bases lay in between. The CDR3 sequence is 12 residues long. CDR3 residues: CASSLGGTEQYF. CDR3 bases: TGTGCCAGCAGCTTGGGCGGGACCGAGCAGTACTTC.

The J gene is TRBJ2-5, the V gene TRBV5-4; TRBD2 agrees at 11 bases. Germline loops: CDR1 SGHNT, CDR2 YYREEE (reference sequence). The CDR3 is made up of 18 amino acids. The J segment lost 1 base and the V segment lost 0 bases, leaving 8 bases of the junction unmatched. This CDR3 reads CASSLEVGTSGLQETQYF. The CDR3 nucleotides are TGTGCCAGCAGCTTGGAGGTTGGGACTAGCGGACTCCAAGAGACCCAGTACTTC.

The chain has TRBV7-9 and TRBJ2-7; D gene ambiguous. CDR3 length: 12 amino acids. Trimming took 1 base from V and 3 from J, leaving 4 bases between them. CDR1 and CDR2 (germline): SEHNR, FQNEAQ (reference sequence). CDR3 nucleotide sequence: TGTGCCAGCAGCTTAGGTTACTACGAGCAGTACTTC. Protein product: CASSLGYYEQYF.

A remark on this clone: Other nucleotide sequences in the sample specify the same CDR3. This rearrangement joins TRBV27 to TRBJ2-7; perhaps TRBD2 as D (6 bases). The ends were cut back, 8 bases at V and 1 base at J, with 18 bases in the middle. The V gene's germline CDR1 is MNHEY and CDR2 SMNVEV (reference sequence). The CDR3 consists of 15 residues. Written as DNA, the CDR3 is TGTGCCAGCCGGCCCGGGGGAGGCAGTTCCTACGAGCAGTACTTC. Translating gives CASRPGGGSSYEQYF.

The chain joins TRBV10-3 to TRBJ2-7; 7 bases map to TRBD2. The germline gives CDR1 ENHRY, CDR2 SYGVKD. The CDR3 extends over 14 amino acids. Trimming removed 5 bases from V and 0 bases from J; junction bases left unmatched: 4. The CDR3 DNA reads TGTGCCATCAGTTGGGGCGGGAGCTCCTACGAGCAGTACTTC. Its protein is CAISWGGSSYEQYF.

The CDR3 DNA reads TGTGCCAGCAGCTTTCCCCCCCGGAGGCTAGCGGGCCACGGGGAGCTGTTTTTT. This encodes CASSFPPRRLAGHGELFF. The chain carries TRBV7-6 and TRBJ2-2, with 8 bases fitting TRBD2. In germline, CDR1 is SGHVS, CDR2 FNYEAQ. V lost 3 bases to trimming and J lost 7 bases; unmatched junction nucleotides: 16. The CDR3 has 18 residues.

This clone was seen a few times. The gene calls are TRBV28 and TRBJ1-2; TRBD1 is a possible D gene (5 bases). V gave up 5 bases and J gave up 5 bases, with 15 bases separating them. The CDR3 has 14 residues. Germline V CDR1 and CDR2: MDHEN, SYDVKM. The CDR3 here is CASSLDGGGYGYTF. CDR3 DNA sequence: TGTGCCAGCAGTCTAGACGGGGGAGGGTATGGCTACACCTTC.

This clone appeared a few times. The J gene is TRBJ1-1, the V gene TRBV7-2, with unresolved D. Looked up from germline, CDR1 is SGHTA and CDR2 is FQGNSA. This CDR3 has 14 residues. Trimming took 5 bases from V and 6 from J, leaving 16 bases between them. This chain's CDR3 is CASSPAGRLAEAFF. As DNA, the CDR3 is TGTGCCAGCAGCCCGGCGGGCAGATTGGCTGAAGCTTTCTTT.

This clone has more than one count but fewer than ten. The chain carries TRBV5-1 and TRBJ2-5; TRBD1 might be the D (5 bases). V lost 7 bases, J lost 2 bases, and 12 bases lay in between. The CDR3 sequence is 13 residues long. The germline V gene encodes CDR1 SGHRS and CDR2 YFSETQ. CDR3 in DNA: TGCGCCAGCGCCAGACAGATTCAAGAGACCCAGTACTTC. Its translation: CASARQIQETQYF.

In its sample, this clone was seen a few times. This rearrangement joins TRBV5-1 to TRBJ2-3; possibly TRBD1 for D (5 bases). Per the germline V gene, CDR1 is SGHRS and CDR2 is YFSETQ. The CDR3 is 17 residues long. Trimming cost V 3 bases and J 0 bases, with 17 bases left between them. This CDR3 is CASSSGTRRGSTDTQYF. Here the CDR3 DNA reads TGCGCCAGCAGCTCAGGAACGAGAAGGGGAAGCACAGATACGCAGTATTTT.

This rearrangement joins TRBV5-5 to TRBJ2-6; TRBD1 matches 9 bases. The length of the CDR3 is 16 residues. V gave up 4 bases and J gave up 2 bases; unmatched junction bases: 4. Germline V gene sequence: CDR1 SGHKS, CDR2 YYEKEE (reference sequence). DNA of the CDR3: TGTGCCAGCAGCCGGACAGGGGTGGCTGGGGCCAACGTCCTGACTTTC. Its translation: CASSRTGVAGANVLTF.

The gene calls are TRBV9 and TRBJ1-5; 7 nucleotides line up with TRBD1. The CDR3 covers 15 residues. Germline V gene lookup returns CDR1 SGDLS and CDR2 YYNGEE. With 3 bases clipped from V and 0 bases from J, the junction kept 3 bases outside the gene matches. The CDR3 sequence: CASSGDSYSNQPQHF. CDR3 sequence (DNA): TGTGCCAGCAGCGGGGACAGTTATAGCAATCAGCCCCAGCATTTT.

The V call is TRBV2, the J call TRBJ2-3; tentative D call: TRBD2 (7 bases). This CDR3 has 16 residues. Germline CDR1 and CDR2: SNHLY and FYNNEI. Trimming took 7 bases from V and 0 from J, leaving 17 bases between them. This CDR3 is CASMSPAGASTDTQYF. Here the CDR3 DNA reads TGTGCCAGCATGAGTCCGGCGGGGGCTAGCACAGATACGCAGTATTTT.

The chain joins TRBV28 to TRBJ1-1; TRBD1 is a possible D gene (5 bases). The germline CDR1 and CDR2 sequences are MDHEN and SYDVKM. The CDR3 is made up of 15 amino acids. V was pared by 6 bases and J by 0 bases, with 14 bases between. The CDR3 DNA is TGTGCCAGCAGCCGTAAACGGACACTGAACACTGAAGCTTTCTTT. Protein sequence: CASSRKRTLNTEAFF. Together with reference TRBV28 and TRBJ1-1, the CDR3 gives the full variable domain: DVKVTQSSRYLVKRTGEKVFLECVQDMDHENMFWYRQDPGLGLRLIYFSYDVKMKEKGDIPEGYSVSREKKERFSLILESASTNQTSMYLCASSRKRTLNTEAFFGQGTRLTVV.

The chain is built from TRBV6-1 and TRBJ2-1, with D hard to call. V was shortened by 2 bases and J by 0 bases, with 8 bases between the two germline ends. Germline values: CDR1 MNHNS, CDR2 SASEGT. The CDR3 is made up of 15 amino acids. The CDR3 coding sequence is TGTGCCAGCAGTGAACAGGCGAGCTCCTACAATGAGCAGTTCTTC. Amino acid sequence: CASSEQASSYNEQFF.

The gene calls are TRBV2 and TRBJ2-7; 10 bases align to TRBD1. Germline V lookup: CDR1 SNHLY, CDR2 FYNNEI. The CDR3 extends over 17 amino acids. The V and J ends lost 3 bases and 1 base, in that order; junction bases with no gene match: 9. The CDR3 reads CASSEIDRGLNSYEQYF. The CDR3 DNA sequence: TGTGCCAGCAGTGAGATTGACAGGGGGCTGAATTCCTACGAGCAGTACTTC.

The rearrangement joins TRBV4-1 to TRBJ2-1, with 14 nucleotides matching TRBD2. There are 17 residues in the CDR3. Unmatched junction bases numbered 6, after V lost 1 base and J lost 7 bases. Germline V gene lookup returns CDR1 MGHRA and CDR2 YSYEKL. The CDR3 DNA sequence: TGCGCCAGCAGCCAAGGAAAGGGACTAGCGGGAGAAAATGAGCAGTTCTTC. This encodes CASSQGKGLAGENEQFF.

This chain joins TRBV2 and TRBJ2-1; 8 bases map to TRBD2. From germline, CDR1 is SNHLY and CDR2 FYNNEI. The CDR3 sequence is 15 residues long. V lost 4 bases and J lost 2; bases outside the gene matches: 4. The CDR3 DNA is TGTGCCAGCAGTGTCCTAGCGGGCGCCTACAATGAGCAGTTCTTC. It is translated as CASSVLAGAYNEQFF.

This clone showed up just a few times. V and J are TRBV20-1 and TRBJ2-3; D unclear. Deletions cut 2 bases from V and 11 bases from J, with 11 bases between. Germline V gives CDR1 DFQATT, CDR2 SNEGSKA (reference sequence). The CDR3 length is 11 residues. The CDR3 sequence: CSARRLVVQYF. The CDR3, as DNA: TGCAGTGCTAGACGGCTAGTTGTGCAGTATTTT.

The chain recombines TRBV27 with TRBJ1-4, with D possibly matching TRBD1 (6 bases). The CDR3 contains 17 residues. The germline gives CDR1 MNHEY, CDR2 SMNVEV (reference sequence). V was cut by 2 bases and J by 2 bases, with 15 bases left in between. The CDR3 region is CASSLGSGGATNEKLFF. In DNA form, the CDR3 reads TGTGCCAGCAGTTTAGGGTCGGGGGGCGCGACTAATGAAAAACTGTTTTTT.

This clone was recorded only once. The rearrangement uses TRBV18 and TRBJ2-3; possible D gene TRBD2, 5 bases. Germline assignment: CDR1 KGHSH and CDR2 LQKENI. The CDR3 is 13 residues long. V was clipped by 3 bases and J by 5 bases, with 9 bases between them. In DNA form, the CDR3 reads TGTGCCAGCTCACCGTACGCGGGAGATACGCAGTATTTT. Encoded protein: CASSPYAGDTQYF.